The next 24 T cell receptor beta chains were all read from a single sample in a study of cytomegalovirus exposure and HLA in healthy donors. PCR amplification relied on 60 Vbeta primers (plus 13 Jbeta primers). Here immunoSEQ multiplex PCR was the method, and the copy in TCRdb shows in-frame clones only, minus some. This table holds some 50,000 clones. Sequenced input: PBMCs. The source of these receptors is a woman between 40 and 50 years old in good health and CMV-seronegative.

The chain uses TRBV19 and TRBJ1-2, with D perhaps TRBD1 (6 bases). V dropped 6 bases and J dropped 4 bases, with 12 bases sitting between them. Per the germline V gene, CDR1 is LNHDA and CDR2 is SQIVND (reference sequence). The CDR3 is 13 amino acids. In DNA form, the CDR3 reads TGTGCCAGTAGCGTAGGGGGTCCCTATGGCTACACCTTC. Translation: CASSVGGPYGYTF.

The V gene is TRBV15, the J gene TRBJ1-5; tentative D call: TRBD1 (5 bases). The V gene's germline CDR1 is LNHNV and CDR2 YYDKDF (reference sequence). V lost 3 bases and J lost 7, with 13 bases in between. There are 14 residues in the CDR3. CDR3 residues: CATSSSDTNQPQHF. Here the CDR3 DNA reads TGTGCCACCAGCAGCTCGGACACGAACCAGCCCCAGCATTTT. Full variable domain (outside the CDR3, taken from reference TRBV15 and TRBJ1-5): DAMVIQNPRYQVTQFGKPVTLSCSQTLNHNVMYWYQQKSSQAPKLLFHYYDKDFNNEADTPDNFQSRRPNTSFCFLDIRSPGLGDTAMYLCATSSSDTNQPQHFGDGTRLSIL.

The rearrangement uses TRBV5-1 and TRBJ2-3; 12 nucleotides agree with TRBD1. CDR1 and CDR2 from the germline V gene are SGHRS and YFSETQ. Trimming removed 4 bases from V and 4 bases from J; junction bases left unmatched: 4. The CDR3 covers 15 residues. The CDR3 region has the DNA TGCGCCAGCAGCCACGGGACAGGGGGCGCAGATACGCAGTATTTT. Translation: CASSHGTGGADTQYF. The full variable domain, completed using reference TRBV5-1 and TRBJ2-3, is KAGVTQTPRYLIKTRGQQVTLSCSPISGHRSVSWYQQTPGQGLQFLFEYFSETQRNKGNFPGRFSGRQFSNSRSEMNVSTLELGDSALYLCASSHGTGGADTQYFGPGTRLTVL.

CDR3 bases: TGTGCCAGTAGCCCCCGGACAATCCCAAACACTGAAGCTTTCTTT. Residues: CASSPRTIPNTEAFF. The chain recombines TRBV19 with TRBJ1-1, with a tentative D call TRBD1 (5 bases). V lost 6 bases to trimming and J lost 2 bases, with 16 bases between them. This CDR3 is built from 15 residues. The germline V gene encodes CDR1 LNHDA and CDR2 SQIVND (reference sequence).

The J gene is TRBJ2-7, the V gene TRBV6-5; 8 bases match TRBD2. The CDR3 has 15 residues. The junction had 15 bases not matched to a gene; V was cut back by 4 bases and J by 10 bases. Looked up from germline, CDR1 is MNHEY and CDR2 is SVGAGI. The CDR3 region has the DNA TGTGCCAGCAGTTTCGGGGGGGTGGCGGGAGGTTACCAGTACTTC. It yields the protein CASSFGGVAGGYQYF.

This clone is identified as medium-sized from frequency. The CDR3, as DNA: TGTGCCAGCAGCTCGGGACTAGCGGGAGTCAACGAGCAGTACTTC. Encoded protein: CASSSGLAGVNEQYF. The chain employs TRBV7-2 and TRBJ2-7; 14 bases agree with TRBD2. Per the germline V gene, CDR1 is SGHTA and CDR2 is FQGNSA. The CDR3 consists of 15 residues. Losses at the gene ends were 4 bases for V and 5 bases for J; bases not matched to a gene: 4.

V and J are TRBV27 and TRBJ1-2; D is unclear. CDR3 length equals 15 residues. Trimming shortened V by 2 bases and J by 6 bases, and 16 bases separated the two germline ends. CDR1 is MNHEY and CDR2 is SMNVEV in the germline V gene (reference sequence). CDR3 DNA sequence: TGTGCCAGCAGTTTAAACAACTGGAGTTGGGATGGCTACACCTTC. It encodes CASSLNNWSWDGYTF.

The chain recombines TRBV6-6 with TRBJ2-5, with 9 nucleotides matching TRBD1. V lost 5 bases to trimming and J lost 5 bases; unmatched junction nucleotides: 12. This CDR3 has 16 amino acids. Germline V gene sequence: CDR1 MNHNY, CDR2 SVGAGI (reference sequence). CDR3 sequence reads: CASSGPSGQGRETQYF. CDR3 bases: TGTGCCAGCAGTGGTCCATCGGGACAGGGACGGGAGACCCAGTACTTC.

The chain combines TRBV29-1 with TRBJ2-2; TRBD2 agrees at 9 bases. Germline values: CDR1 SQVTM, CDR2 ANQGSEA. This CDR3 has 12 residues. CDR3: CSVAGAVGELFF. CDR3 nucleotides: TGCAGTGTAGCGGGAGCGGTCGGGGAGCTGTTTTTT.

The genes are TRBV6-6 and TRBJ2-7; maybe TRBD2 (5 bases). V was trimmed by 7 bases and J by 0 bases, leaving 10 bases between them. Germline values: CDR1 MNHNY, CDR2 SVGAGI (reference sequence). This CDR3 is built from 13 residues. The CDR3 reads CASTPGSSYEQYF. The CDR3 DNA is TGTGCCAGCACCCCGGGGAGCTCCTACGAGCAGTACTTC.

The chain combines TRBV4-1 with TRBJ1-2; a possible D gene is TRBD1 (6 bases). CDR3 size: 15 residues. V was cut by 0 bases and J by 4 bases, with 12 bases left in between. The germline V gene has CDR1 MGHRA and CDR2 YSYEKL. In DNA form, the CDR3 reads TGCGCCAGCAGCCAAGAGGGGGGGGCTGGCTATGGCTACACCTTC. This encodes CASSQEGGAGYGYTF.

The chain couples TRBV2 to TRBJ1-1; 7 positions match TRBD1. Germline lookup yields CDR1 SNHLY and CDR2 FYNNEI. CDR3 length: 13 residues. V gave up 6 bases and J gave up 5 bases; unmatched junction bases: 6. The CDR3 DNA reads TGTGCCAGCAGCAACGACAGGGAGACTGAAGCTTTCTTT. Protein product: CASSNDRETEAFF. The variable domain in full, with the rest retrieved from reference TRBV2 and TRBJ1-1, is EPEVTQTPSHQVTQMGQEVILRCVPISNHLYFYWYRQILGQKVEFLVSFYNNEISEKSEIFDDQFSVERPDGSNFTLKIRSTKLEDSAMYFCASSNDRETEAFFGQGTRLTVV.

The chain joins TRBV9 to TRBJ2-7; D is perhaps TRBD2 (5 bases). The CDR3 extends over 15 amino acids. Germline CDR1 SGDLS, CDR2 YYNGEE. V gave up 4 bases and J gave up 3 bases, with 17 bases separating them. This CDR3 reads CASSISSDPGYEQYF. Written as DNA, the CDR3 is TGTGCCAGCAGCATTAGTAGCGACCCGGGCTACGAGCAGTACTTC.

The gene calls are TRBV7-2 and TRBJ2-7, with 7 bases fitting TRBD1. Germline CDR1 SGHTA, CDR2 FQGNSA. The CDR3 loop spans 13 amino acids. The J segment lost 2 bases and the V segment lost 2 bases, leaving 0 bases of the junction unmatched. CDR3 protein: CASSLTGAYEQYF. Here the CDR3 DNA reads TGTGCCAGCAGCTTAACAGGGGCCTACGAGCAGTACTTC.

This chain joins TRBV9 and TRBJ2-2, with 8 bases fitting TRBD2. The germline CDR1 and CDR2 sequences are SGDLS and YYNGEE. Trimming at V came to 0 bases and at J to 2 bases, leaving 0 bases not matched to a gene. The CDR3 has 15 amino acids. Here the CDR3 DNA reads TGTGCCAGCAGCGTAGGGACTAGCAACACCGGGGAGCTGTTTTTT. Translating gives CASSVGTSNTGELFF.

The chain has TRBV29-1 and TRBJ2-3; D is uncertain. Germline CDR1 is SQVTM and CDR2 is ANQGSEA. CDR3 length: 11 residues. V was shortened by 3 bases and J by 4 bases, with 5 bases between the two germline ends. CDR3: CSVDIADTQYF. CDR3 DNA sequence: TGCAGCGTTGATATCGCAGATACGCAGTATTTT.

V gene TRBV5-7 combines with J gene TRBJ1-5; 7 bases are a match to TRBD1. TRBV5-7 is recorded as an ORF, its role being uncertain. The CDR3 sequence is 14 residues long. V gave up 4 bases and J gave up 2 bases; unmatched junction bases: 3. CDR3 residues: CASSRGQGNQPQHF. In nucleotides, the CDR3 is TGTGCCAGCAGCCGCGGACAGGGCAATCAGCCCCAGCATTTT.

With regard to this clone: An end of the junction differs from the germline gene, which may be a read error. The chain couples TRBV29-1 to TRBJ2-5, with TRBD2 matching over 14 bases. The germline V gene encodes CDR1 SQVTM and CDR2 ANQGSEA. This CDR3 has 16 amino acids. The CDR3 sequence: CSVRGLAGVEQENQYF. In DNA, the CDR3 is TGCAGCGTTAGGGGACTAGCGGGAGTTGAGCAAGAGAACCAGTACTTC. Combining the CDR3 with reference TRBV29-1 and TRBJ2-5 gives the whole variable domain SAVISQKPSRDICQRGTSLTIQCQVDSQVTMMFWYRQQPGQSLTLIATANQGSEATYESGFVIDKFPISRPNLTFSTLTVSNMSPEDSSIYLCSVRGLAGVEQENQYFGPGTRLLVL.

This chain links TRBV19 with TRBJ2-7; 7 bases fit TRBD1. In germline, CDR1 is LNHDA, CDR2 SQIVND (reference sequence). The CDR3 loop spans 14 amino acids. J lost 2 bases, V lost 6 bases, and 7 bases had no gene match. In DNA form, the CDR3 reads TGTGCCAGTAGACTTAGGACAGGAGCCTACGAGCAGTACTTC. It yields the protein CASRLRTGAYEQYF.

This chain joins TRBV6-5 and TRBJ2-5; 11 bases agree with TRBD2. CDR3 size: 15 residues. V trimming: 5 bases; J trimming: 7 bases; junction bases outside the gene matches: 9. Germline loops: CDR1 MNHEY, CDR2 SVGAGI. Here the CDR3 DNA reads TGTGCCAGCAGTAAGACTAGCGGGACTGGCGGGACCCAGTACTTC. This translates into CASSKTSGTGGTQYF.

Turning to this clone: The sample has other DNA sequences that encode this CDR3 too. The rearrangement joins TRBV4-3 to TRBJ2-7; 12 bases fit TRBD1. The CDR3 is 14 residues long. From germline, CDR1 is LGHNA and CDR2 YSLEER. The trim removed 6 bases at V and 4 bases at J, leaving 4 bases unmatched. In DNA, the CDR3 is TGCGCCAGCAGTCCGGGACAGGGGGCTTACGAGCAGTACTTC. Residues: CASSPGQGAYEQYF.

The chain uses TRBV6-5 and TRBJ2-1; 8 positions match TRBD2. The CDR3 is made up of 15 amino acids. The V gene's germline CDR1 is MNHEY and CDR2 SVGAGI. J gave up 6 bases and V 2 bases, and 6 bases lay outside the gene matches. In DNA, the CDR3 is TGTGCCAGCAGTTACCCAGCGGGAGTCGGCAATGAGCAGTTCTTC. Protein: CASSYPAGVGNEQFF.

The CDR3 spells CASSFLSSGANVLTF. CDR3 sequence (DNA): TGTGCCAGCAGTTTCCTCAGCTCTGGGGCCAACGTCCTGACTTTC. J is TRBJ2-6 and V is TRBV6-1, with D uncertain. Germline CDR1 is MNHNS and CDR2 is SASEGT. V was pared by 5 bases and J by 0 bases, with 8 bases between. This CDR3 has 15 amino acids.

The chain combines TRBV18 with TRBJ2-7; tentative D call: TRBD2 (6 bases). The V end was cut by 6 bases, the J end by 5 bases, with 17 bases between. Germline V CDR1 and CDR2: KGHSH, LQKENI. This CDR3 is 14 amino acids long. CDR3 bases: TGTGCCAGCTCCCCCTCGAGGGGACTCCACGAGCAGTACTTC. Translated, it gives CASSPSRGLHEQYF.